The T cell receptor beta chain under discussion was sequenced for a study of cytomegalovirus exposure and HLA in healthy donors. Points from the study as a whole: Accurate HLA-A and HLA-B prediction from TCR beta sequences was reported for most subjects. Researchers had no immune exposure information except CMV serostatus available.

Germline assignment: CDR1 MNHEY and CDR2 SMNVEV (reference sequence). The CDR3 sequence is 13 residues long. Trimming at V came to 6 bases and at J to 8 bases, leaving 6 bases not matched to a gene. It was with 60 Vbeta and 13 Jbeta primers that the PCR ran. The protocol was immunoSEQ multiplex PCR, while the TCRdb copy is restricted to in-frame clones and leaves out a portion. The sample has 110,000 or so clones; 60% to 85% are singletons. As for this clone: Antigen unknown.

What was sequenced was PBMCs. The TCR was taken from a middle-aged man in good health and CMV-seronegative. The chain uses TRBV27 and TRBJ1-2, with TRBD1 matching 10 bases. The CDR3 loop reads CASRPTGGQGYTF. The CDR3 nucleotides are TGTGCCAGCAGACCGACAGGGGGCCAGGGCTACACCTTC.